These T cell receptor beta chains were read from a single sample in a study of CD8 T cells in ankylosing spondylitis. Via MiXCR, TCRdb re-called the 5' RACE reads, giving one row per CDR3 protein. The repertoire has 150,000 or so distinct CDR3 sequences, approximately 16% of them found once; the top ten carry roughly 8%. The specimen sequenced was blood, either unsorted or a sorted T cell fraction (not recorded which). The receptor source for this set is a male donor with ankylosing spondylitis or in good health (not recorded which). Each CDR3 is given with its conserved first and last residue. A D gene is named only where the DNA matches it firmly.

cdr3_aa,v_call,d_call,j_call
CASSWAPGGQSYEQYF,TRBV5-1,TRBD1,TRBJ2-7
CASSPRGRVSGNTIYF,TRBV5-1,TRBD1,TRBJ1-3
CASRGTGQGLSGYTF,TRBV6-6,TRBD1,TRBJ1-2
CASSVGGFSSYNEQFF,TRBV9,-,TRBJ2-1
CASSPMRAGSEQFF,TRBV6-1,TRBD2,TRBJ2-1
CASSIGEIMNTEAFF,TRBV19,-,TRBJ1-1
CASSHFSRENEQFF,TRBV3-1,-,TRBJ2-1
CATSSQGGQPQHF,TRBV24-1,-,TRBJ1-5
CASSYSDSYNEQFF,TRBV6-5,-,TRBJ2-1
CASNLPNTGELFF,TRBV7-9,-,TRBJ2-2
CASSLIDRGDTEAFF,TRBV14,TRBD1,TRBJ1-1
CASGRHGIRTAEAFF,TRBV28,-,TRBJ1-1
CASSPLQEDSPLHF,TRBV18,-,TRBJ1-6
CASSLGLRTGNTGELFF,TRBV27,TRBD1,TRBJ2-2
CSAIARSPNQPQHF,TRBV20-1,-,TRBJ1-5
CSVRSLGVIGYTF,TRBV29-1,-,TRBJ1-2
CAISEGSQETQYF,TRBV10-3,-,TRBJ2-5
CSVETWRETQYF,TRBV29-1,-,TRBJ2-5
CAWSPLGQGAAEAFF,TRBV30,TRBD1,TRBJ1-1
CASSLDGRVDNEQFF,TRBV7-8,-,TRBJ2-1
CASSSGSQMIYEQYF,TRBV28,-,TRBJ2-7
CASSHATGEGNNEQFF,TRBV6-1,-,TRBJ2-1
CASSQERISGRATDTQYF,TRBV4-1,TRBD2,TRBJ2-3
CATSDGRYNEQFF,TRBV24-1,-,TRBJ2-1
CASFGGTGTGQPQHF,TRBV6-1,TRBD1,TRBJ1-5
CASQAAGANIQYF,TRBV5-1,-,TRBJ2-4
CASSFGRRGAGELFF,TRBV5-1,-,TRBJ2-2
CCARDPSGRSQYNEQFF,TRBV20-1,TRBD2,TRBJ2-1
CSASGGYGQPQHF,TRBV20-1,-,TRBJ1-5
CASSPLLAGQETQYF,TRBV28,TRBD2,TRBJ2-5
CASSPRQGTNTEAFF,TRBV5-1,TRBD1,TRBJ1-1
CASSVELGEQYF,TRBV9,-,TRBJ2-7
CASSQDLIPGQNTEAFF,TRBV3-1,-,TRBJ1-1
CASSPGLASYEQYF,TRBV3-1,TRBD2,TRBJ2-7
CATSRGGADEQFF,TRBV15,-,TRBJ2-1
CASSLLDLIGELFF,TRBV5-1,-,TRBJ2-2
CRVYRTGRIKDTEAFF,TRBV20-1,TRBD1,TRBJ1-1
CASSFLRSSYNEQFF,TRBV5-1,-,TRBJ2-1
CSVTGTSGTPSYNEQFF,TRBV29-1,TRBD2,TRBJ2-1
CASSAYRTVNEQFF,TRBV2,-,TRBJ2-1
CASSYASADTQYF,TRBV5-1,-,TRBJ2-3
CASSQDRGILAKNIQYF,TRBV14,-,TRBJ2-4
CSARDPLAGGYTGELFF,TRBV20-1,TRBD2,TRBJ2-2
CASSLGRAGPSNEQYF,TRBV28,-,TRBJ2-7
CAISSGLGGSNEQFF,TRBV10-3,-,TRBJ2-1
CASSPMRGDTDTQYF,TRBV5-1,-,TRBJ2-3
CASVTGGSEKLFF,TRBV7-9,TRBD1,TRBJ1-4
CSVDRRLAPVEQFF,TRBV29-1,-,TRBJ2-1
CASSLEQGWQETQYF,TRBV5-4,-,TRBJ2-5
CASSLRTDQETQYF,TRBV28,-,TRBJ2-5
CASSRQVVYGYTF,TRBV12-3/TRBV12-4,-,TRBJ1-2
CASSPWTSGRVNVLNEQFF,TRBV27,TRBD2,TRBJ2-1
CAISGRLAGEKETQYF,TRBV10-3,TRBD2,TRBJ2-5
CSARDPVHQETQYF,TRBV20-1,-,TRBJ2-5
CASSLGTQAQETQYF,TRBV5-8,-,TRBJ2-5
CASSTTRGGTDTQYF,TRBV28,TRBD2,TRBJ2-3